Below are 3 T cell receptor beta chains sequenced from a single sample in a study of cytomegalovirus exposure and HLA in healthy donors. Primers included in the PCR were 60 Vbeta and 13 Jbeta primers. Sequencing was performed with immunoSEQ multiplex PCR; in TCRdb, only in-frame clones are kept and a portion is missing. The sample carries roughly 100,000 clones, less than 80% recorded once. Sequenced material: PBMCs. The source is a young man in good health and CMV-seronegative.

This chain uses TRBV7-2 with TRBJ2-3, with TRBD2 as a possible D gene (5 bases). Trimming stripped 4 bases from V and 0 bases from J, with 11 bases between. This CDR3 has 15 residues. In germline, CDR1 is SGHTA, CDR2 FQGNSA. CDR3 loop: CASSSDLTSTDTQYF. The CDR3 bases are TGTGCCAGCAGCTCGGACTTGACTAGCACAGATACGCAGTATTTT.

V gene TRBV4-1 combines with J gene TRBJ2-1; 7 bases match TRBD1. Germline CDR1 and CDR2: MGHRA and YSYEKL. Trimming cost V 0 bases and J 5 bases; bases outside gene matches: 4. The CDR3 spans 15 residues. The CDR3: CASSQDLGTDNEQFF. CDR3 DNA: TGCGCCAGCAGCCAAGATCTCGGGACAGACAATGAGCAGTTCTTC.

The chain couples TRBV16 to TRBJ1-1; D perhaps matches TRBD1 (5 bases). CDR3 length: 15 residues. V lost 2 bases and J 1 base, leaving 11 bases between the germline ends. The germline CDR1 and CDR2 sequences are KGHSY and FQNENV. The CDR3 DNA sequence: TGTGCCAGCAGCCAAGCAGCAGGGCGGAACACTGAAGCTTTCTTT. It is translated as CASSQAAGRNTEAFF.